Sequencing of this TCR beta chain was carried out in a study of identifying expanded T cells in peripheral blood. Overall study results and limits: Across healthy donors, higher total template counts meant significantly greater approximately two-week count variance.

As to this clone: Its specificity is not known.

No infections or other immune events were documented during collection. TCRdb's copy holds only in-frame clones and misses some; the assay was immunoSEQ multiplex PCR. The sample shows 120,000 or so clones, approximately 88% of them seen only once. This clonotype was sampled from a person between 18 and 70 years old in good health. The sequencing sample was made of blood.

The chain's CDR3 is CASSKGQGPVTGELFF. In DNA, the CDR3 is TGCGCCAGCAGCAAAGGACAGGGTCCGGTCACCGGGGAGCTGTTTTTT. This chain connects TRBV4-1 to TRBJ2-2, with 8 nucleotides matching TRBD1. The CDR3 runs to 16 residues. V lost 5 bases and J lost 4; bases outside the gene matches: 9. The germline V gene encodes CDR1 MGHRA and CDR2 YSYEKL.